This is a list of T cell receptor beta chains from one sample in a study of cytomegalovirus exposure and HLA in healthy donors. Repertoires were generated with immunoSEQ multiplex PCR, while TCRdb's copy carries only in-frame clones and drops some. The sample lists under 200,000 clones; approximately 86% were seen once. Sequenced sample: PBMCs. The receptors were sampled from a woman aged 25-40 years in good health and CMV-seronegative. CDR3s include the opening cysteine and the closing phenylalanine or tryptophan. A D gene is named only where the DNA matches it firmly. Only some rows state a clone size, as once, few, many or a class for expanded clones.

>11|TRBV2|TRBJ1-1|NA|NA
TGTGCCAGTGGGGGGGGCACTGAAGCTTTCTTT
CASGGGTEAFF
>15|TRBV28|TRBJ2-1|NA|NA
TGTGCCAGCAGACAGGGTGGTGGATCCTACAATGAGCAGTTCTTC
CASRQGGGSYNEQFF
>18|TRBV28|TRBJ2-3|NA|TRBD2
TGTGCCAGCAGTTTCCGCGAGGGACTAGCGGTTAGCACAGATACGCAGTATTTT
CASSFREGLAVSTDTQYF
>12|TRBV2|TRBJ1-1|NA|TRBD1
TGTGCCGGAAGACAGGGACGCACTGAAGCTTTCTTT
CAGRQGRTEAFF
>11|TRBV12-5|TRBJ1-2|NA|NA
TGTGCTAGTGGTCCTCACTATGGCTACACCTTC
CASGPHYGYTF
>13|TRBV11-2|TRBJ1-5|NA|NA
TGTGCCAGCAGCTTAATGCGATATCAGCCCCAGCATTTT
CASSLMRYQPQHF
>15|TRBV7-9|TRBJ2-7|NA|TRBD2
TGTGCCAGCAGCCCCGTGGACGGGGGGGCCTACGAGCAGTACTTC
CASSPVDGGAYEQYF
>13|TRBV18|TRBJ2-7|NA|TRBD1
TGTGCCAGCTCCGGGGACAGAACCTACGAGCAGTACTTC
CASSGDRTYEQYF
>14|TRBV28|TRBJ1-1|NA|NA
TGTGCCAGCAGCTCACGGGGGGGACGCACTGAAGCTTTCTTT
CASSSRGGRTEAFF
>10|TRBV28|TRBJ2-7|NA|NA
TGTGCCAGCAGCGGCTACGAGCAGTACTTC
CASSGYEQYF
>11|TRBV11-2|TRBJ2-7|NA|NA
TGTGCCAGCAGCTTATTCGGTGAGCAGTACTTC
CASSLFGEQYF
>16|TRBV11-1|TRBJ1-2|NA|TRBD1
TGTGCCAGCAGCTTACTAGACAGGGATTCTAACTATGGCTACACCTTC
CASSLLDRDSNYGYTF
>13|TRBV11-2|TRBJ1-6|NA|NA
TGTGCCAGCAGCTTAGTTGGTGGCTCACCCCTCCACTTT
CASSLVGGSPLHF
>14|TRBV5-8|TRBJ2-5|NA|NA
TGTGCCAGCAGCTTTAGGAGCGTACGAGAGACCCAGTACTTC
CASSFRSVRETQYF
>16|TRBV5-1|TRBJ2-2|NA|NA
TGCGCCAGCAGCTTGGTTGAACTAGCGAACACCGGGGAGCTGTTTTTT
CASSLVELANTGELFF
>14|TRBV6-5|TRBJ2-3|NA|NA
TGTGCCAGCAGTGCGGGGGCCGGCACAGATACGCAGTATTTT
CASSAGAGTDTQYF
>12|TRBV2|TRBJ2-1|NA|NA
TGTGCCAGCAGTGTGCAGTTTGATGAGCAGTTCTTC
CASSVQFDEQFF
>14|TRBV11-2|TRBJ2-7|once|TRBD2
TGTGCCAGCAGGCGGGAGAAAGACTCCTACGAGCAGTACTTC
CASRREKDSYEQYF
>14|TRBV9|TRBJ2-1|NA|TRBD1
TGTGCCAGCAGCGTAGGGGACAGGTACAATGAGCAGTTCTTC
CASSVGDRYNEQFF
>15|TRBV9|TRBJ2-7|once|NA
TGTGCCAGCAGCATATCGACAGGACTTTTCTACGAGCAGTACTTC
CASSISTGLFYEQYF
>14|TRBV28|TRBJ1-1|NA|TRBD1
TGTGCCAGCACCACGACAGGGCCGAACACTGAAGCTTTCTTT
CASTTTGPNTEAFF
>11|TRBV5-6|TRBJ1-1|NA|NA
TGTGCCAGCAGCTCTTGGACAGAAGCTTTCTTT
CASSSWTEAFF
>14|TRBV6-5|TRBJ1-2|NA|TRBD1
TGTGCCAGCAGTCGTGGGACAGGGCACTATGGCTACACCTTC
CASSRGTGHYGYTF